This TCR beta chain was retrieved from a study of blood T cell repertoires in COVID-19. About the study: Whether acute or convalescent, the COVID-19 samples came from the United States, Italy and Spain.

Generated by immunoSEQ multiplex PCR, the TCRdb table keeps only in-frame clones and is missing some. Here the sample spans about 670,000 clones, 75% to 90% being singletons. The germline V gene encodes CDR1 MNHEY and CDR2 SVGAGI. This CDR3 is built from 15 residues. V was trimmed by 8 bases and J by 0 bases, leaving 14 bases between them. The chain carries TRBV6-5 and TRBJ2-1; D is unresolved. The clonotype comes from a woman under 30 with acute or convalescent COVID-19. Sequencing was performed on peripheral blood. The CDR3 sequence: CASLSLSSSYNEQFF. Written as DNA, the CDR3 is TGTGCCAGCCTCTCTCTATCTAGCTCCTACAATGAGCAGTTCTTC.